The clone carrying this T cell receptor (beta chain) was counted at least ten times. TCRdb reanalysed the RACE reads using MiXCR and keeps one entry per CDR3 protein. The sample carries around 380,000 distinct CDR3 sequences, more than 4.5% recorded once. The data originate from a study of human T cells and chemical hapten exposure. The time point here: patch test 1, 2 weeks after DPC sensitization. The treatment: therapeutic diphenylcyclopropenone sensitization with weekly scalp DPC. It was from unfractionated whole blood that total RNA was extracted. The CDR3 is 13 residues long. V lost 3 bases and J 0 bases, leaving 5 bases between the germline ends.

The chain is built from TRBV12-3 or TRBV12-4 and TRBJ1-1; no clear D gene. This material consisted of whole blood, taken in connection with sensitization to the hapten diphenylcyclopropenone (DPC). This TCR was sampled from a woman between 45 and 60 years old with alopecia areata. Some clones in this sample may be carry-over from other donors' samples. CDR3 residues: CASSFRLNTEAFF. The CDR3 bases are TGTGCCAGCAGTTTCCGGCTGAACACTGAAGCTTTCTTT.